This T cell receptor beta chain was captured in a study of blood T cells in healthy people across ages (dated by TCRdb to 2015 to 2017). Some background on the complete study: In model experiments, template switching captured roughly one uniquely barcoded TCR beta cDNA molecule for every two T cells. Donors of different ages were randomly distributed across sequencing lanes to avoid experimental bias. To track age-related changes in TCR beta repertoire diversity, the study relied on deep sequencing normalized with unique cDNA molecular identifiers. Four age groups were formed from the donors: young (average 16 years), middle-aged (just under 40), aged (under 70) and long-lived (about 75). Using the same blood draw, the study looked at two additional independent replicas of 1 million unique cDNA reads for two donors, one aged 18 to 30 and the other aged 80 or older.

This clonotype was seen at least ten times. It has no known antigen specificity. No base quality values were provided; no much bigger clone lies one nucleotide off. Libraries were made using 5' RACE. The data were produced on an Illumina HiSeq 2500. A second PCR of roughly 7 to 11 cycles was performed with a sample-barcoded 5' primer and a J-beta primer mix. Each TCR beta cDNA molecule received a unique molecular identifier from a template-switch 5' adaptor carrying 12 random nucleotides. At least 2.5 million CDR3-containing paired-end reads were obtained from each sample. The Mint cDNA synthesis kit, primed by a TRBC-specific oligonucleotide, was used to synthesize first-strand cDNA from all RNA. Following uracil-DNA glycosylase treatment, all cDNA underwent a first 18-cycle PCR with the universal primers M1SS and BC2_uni_R. As for how the authors treated the data: Normalization of each sample was performed by random selection of 1 million high-quality reads, each carrying a distinct molecular identifier. Reads with shared molecular identifiers were discarded instead of being binned into consensus sequences. MiTCR, set to a Q25 quality threshold and the strictest error-elimination algorithm, was used for CDR3 identification, clonotype clustering and error correction. Lower-bound total TCR beta diversity was estimated with a nonparametric unseen species model using Euler transformation. TCRdb trimmed the raw reads at Q25, called clones with MiXCR and kept productive beta chains. Every entry covers one CDR3 protein and lists the most common genes and DNA from its rows. V and J calls and clone size were set by TCRdb, not the authors. The table for this sample lists hundreds of thousands of distinct CDR3 sequences; about 30% of them were counted only once. Around a sixth of the sample rests with the top ten.

Systemically healthy Caucasian individuals from Russia, 35 to 40 in total and aged roughly 6 to 100 years, were included as donors. Ten milliliters of peripheral blood were drawn from each donor into EDTA-treated Vacutainer tubes. Ficoll-Paque density-gradient centrifugation was used to isolate PBMCs, with at least 7 million obtained per sample. Trizol reagent was used to extract total RNA from the PBMCs, yielding at least 5 micrograms per sample. The percentages of naive CD45RAhigh/CD27high T cells were determined by flow cytometry on a PBMC aliquot from every donor. What the research found in general, with its limitations: Observed TCR beta diversity per million T cells fell roughly linearly with age, and a significant reduction was already apparent by age around 40. The percentage of naive T cells measured by flow cytometry correlated strongly with observed TCR beta diversity. The long-lived group showed more naive CD4+ T cells, fewer expanded clones and increased TCR diversity than the aged group, suggesting age selection. Estimates of total diversity based on one million sequenced T cells were considered lower bounds and underestimates. Because profiling used bulk unsorted PBMCs, naive and antigen-experienced compartments could not be compared conclusively. The CMV infection status of donors was not known, potentially confounding age-related changes in expanded clonotypes.

Trimming takes 0 bases from V and 1 base from J, and the germline ends sit 7 bases apart. Reading the germline V gene gives CDR1 SGHVS and CDR2 FNYEAQ. Counted from cysteine to phenylalanine, this CDR3 has 15 amino acids. The entry retains the CDR3 DNA only, 45 bases that are in frame from base 1. This receptor was taken from a woman of 80 years or more in good health. The material sequenced was blood. The V and J segments used are TRBV7-6 and TRBJ2-1; matching of 5 bases hints at TRBD1 as the D gene. CDR3 sequence: CASSLARTSYNEQFF. In nucleotides, the sequence is TGTGCCAGCAGCTTAGCCCGGACATCCTACAATGAGCAGTTCTTC.